This T cell receptor beta chain originates from a study of blood T cell repertoires in COVID-19. Study as a whole: From the United States, Italy and Spain came samples of acute and convalescent COVID-19. T cells, B-cell-depleted T cells, or PBMCs provided the cDNA or gDNA that served as material.

The authors' processing: From reference gene primer amplification, estimates of nucleated cell counts were derived. Clones were read by immunoSEQ multiplex PCR, and TCRdb kept only the in-frame ones, dropping some. That table gives V, J and clone size, and the DNA gave D and trimming. Of roughly 350,000 clones in the sample, around 90% were seen once. The CDR3 covers 11 residues. With 4 bases removed from V and 5 bases from J, the gap between germline ends came to 6 bases. Germline CDR1 and CDR2: SQVTM and ANQGSEA. V and J are TRBV29-1 and TRBJ2-4, with D hard to call. This receptor was taken from a woman under 30 who had recovered from COVID-19. The sample taken for sequencing was peripheral blood. This CDR3 is CSVVEENIQYF. In DNA, the CDR3 is TGCAGCGTTGTTGAGGAAAACATTCAGTACTTC. The full variable domain, with the rest looked up from reference TRBV29-1 and TRBJ2-4, is SAVISQKPSRDICQRGTSLTIQCQVDSQVTMMFWYRQQPGQSLTLIATANQGSEATYESGFVIDKFPISRPNLTFSTLTVSNMSPEDSSIYLCSVVEENIQYFGAGTRLSVL.